This entry lists 11 T cell receptor beta chains sequenced from one sample in a study of post-analysis software for immune sequencing data. What these receptors recognize is not known. Study-wide findings and caveats: Patients had higher frequencies than controls of a handful of TRBV segments, including TRBV5-6, TRBV5-1 and TRBV20-1.

Unique-molecular-identifier-tagged TCR beta cDNA libraries were used. MiXCR was run by TCRdb on the PCR reads, yielding one entry per CDR3 protein. The sample consists of around 400,000 distinct CDR3 sequences, approximately 37% of them appearing once. The sample taken for sequencing was blood. All receptors derive from a girl aged 2 to 10 with multiple sclerosis.

The rearrangement joins TRBV28 to TRBJ2-7; no reliable D call. V shed 7 bases and J shed 6 bases, with 16 bases lying between them. CDR3 length: 13 residues. CDR1 and CDR2 from the germline V gene are MDHEN and SYDVKM. This CDR3 reads CASTLGRELEQYF. The CDR3 DNA reads as TGTGCCAGCACCCTAGGGCGCGAGCTCGAGCAGTACTTC.

This clonotype was counted between two and nine times. V usage is TRBV20-1 and J usage is TRBJ2-5; 11 positions agree with TRBD2. The CDR3 totals 15 residues. V lost 5 bases to trimming and J lost 4 bases; unmatched junction nucleotides: 9. Germline V gene data show CDR1 as DFQATT and CDR2 as SNEGSKA (reference sequence). The CDR3 region is CSAPAATSGRETQYF. The DNA of the CDR3 is TGCAGTGCTCCCGCAGCCACTAGCGGGAGAGAGACCCAGTACTTC.

V gene TRBV20-1 combines with J gene TRBJ2-3, with D perhaps assigned TRBD1 or TRBD2 (5 bases each). The V gene lost 2 bases and the J gene lost 0 bases, with 12 bases spanning the gap. Per germline, CDR1 DFQATT and CDR2 SNEGSKA (reference sequence). The CDR3 runs to 15 residues. The CDR3 protein is CSARWGTTSTDTQYF. The CDR3 region has the DNA TGCAGTGCTAGATGGGGGACGACTAGCACAGATACGCAGTATTTT.

The chain carries TRBV20-1 and TRBJ1-5, with 9 bases aligning to TRBD1. The CDR3 contains 16 residues. Germline V gene lookup returns CDR1 DFQATT and CDR2 SNEGSKA (reference sequence). The J segment lost 6 bases and the V segment lost 5 bases, leaving 14 bases of the junction unmatched. In DNA form, the CDR3 reads TGCAGTGCTCTCCCCCACCGGGACAGGGCGTTTCAGCCCCAGCATTTT. It encodes CSALPHRDRAFQPQHF.

This rearrangement joins TRBV20-1 to TRBJ2-1; D may match TRBD1 or TRBD2 (6 bases each). The germline CDR1 and CDR2 sequences are DFQATT and SNEGSKA (reference sequence). The length of the CDR3 is 14 residues. The V end was cut by 7 bases, the J end by 2 bases, with 15 bases between. The CDR3 nucleotides read TGCAGTGTCATAGGGGGGAAGACCTACAATGAGCAGTTCTTC. Amino acids: CSVIGGKTYNEQFF.

This sequence joins TRBV29-1 and TRBJ2-7; TRBD2 is a possible D gene (6 bases). The CDR3 sequence is 14 residues long. The V and J ends lost 1 base and 3 bases respectively, with 13 bases between them. Germline lookup yields CDR1 SQVTM and CDR2 ANQGSEA. CDR3 region: CSVEGLANNYEQYF. CDR3 DNA: TGCAGCGTTGAAGGGCTAGCGAACAACTACGAGCAGTACTTC.

This clonotype was seen a handful of times. V gene TRBV29-1 combines with J gene TRBJ1-2; a possible D gene is TRBD1 (6 bases). The CDR3 runs to 17 residues. Trimming left V 0 bases short and J 6 bases short, with 23 bases between. Germline loops: CDR1 SQVTM, CDR2 ANQGSEA. This CDR3 is CSVEDGGPQGPSDGYTF. In DNA, the CDR3 is TGCAGCGTTGAAGATGGGGGCCCACAGGGCCCCTCGGATGGCTACACCTTC.

The gene calls are TRBV6-5 and TRBJ2-4; 14 bases agree with TRBD2. Trimming took 4 bases from V and 10 from J; bases not matched to a gene: 12. The length of the CDR3 is 17 residues. Germline V gene lookup returns CDR1 MNHEY and CDR2 SVGAGI. CDR3 nucleotide sequence: TGTGCCAGCAGTTCTAGCCCCGGGACTAGCGGGAGTGTTATTCAGTACTTC. It translates to CASSSSPGTSGSVIQYF.

Notes on this clonotype: A single base separates this from a much larger clone, so it may be a read error. V gene TRBV7-2 combines with J gene TRBJ1-5; a weak D match, TRBD1 (6 bases). This CDR3 is built from 14 residues. CDR1 is SGHTA, CDR2 FQGNSA, per germline. As DNA, the CDR3 is TGTGTCAGCAGCCCGCACCAGGGGAATCAGCCCCAGCATTTT. This translates into CVSSPHQGNQPQHF.

V gene TRBV11-3 combines with J gene TRBJ2-3; maybe TRBD2 (6 bases). Germline assignment: CDR1 SGHNT and CDR2 YENEEA. Trimming left V 0 bases short and J 0 bases short, with 7 bases between. The CDR3 has 15 residues. Here the CDR3 DNA reads TGTGCCAGCAGCTTAGAAGGGACTAGCACAGATACGCAGTATTTT. Encoded protein: CASSLEGTSTDTQYF.

There are many counts of this clonotype. This sequence joins TRBV29-1 and TRBJ2-5; TRBD2 agrees at 7 bases. The CDR3 is 13 residues long. From germline, CDR1 is SQVTM and CDR2 ANQGSEA. With 1 base clipped from V and 9 bases from J, the junction kept 8 bases outside the gene matches. The CDR3 reads CSVEGTSRLAQYF. CDR3 nucleotide sequence: TGCAGCGTTGAAGGGACTAGTAGATTGGCCCAGTACTTC.